These T cell receptor beta chains were read from a single sample in a study of T cell repertoires in cytomegalovirus infection. TCRdb reanalysed the reads using MiXCR and keeps one entry per CDR3 protein. The sample contains roughly 860,000 distinct CDR3 sequences, 30% to 35% of which appear only once. No antigen is known for these receptors. The sample was cultured CD8+ T cells from PBMCs, taken from culture after CMV antigen stimulation. These TCRs come from a human donor in good health (CMV status not recorded). Some clones in this sample may be carry-over from other donors' samples. Each CDR3 is given with its conserved first and last residue. Fields, in order: D gene, V gene, CDR3 length, clone size, J gene, CDR3 protein, CDR3 DNA. The D gene is left open where the match is weak. The size of a clone is reported for some rows only, either as once, few or many, or as a class for expanded clones.

d_call: TRBD1
v_call: TRBV6-1
cdr3_length: 13
clone_size: NA
j_call: TRBJ2-5
cdr3_aa: CAITDRVQETQYF
cdr3_nt: TGTGCCATCACTGACAGGGTCCAAGAGACCCAGTACTTC

d_call: NA
v_call: TRBV7-6
cdr3_length: 13
clone_size: NA
j_call: TRBJ2-3
cdr3_aa: CASSLEGMDTQYF
cdr3_nt: TGTGCCAGCAGCTTAGAGGGGATGGATACGCAGTATTTT

d_call: TRBD2
v_call: TRBV29-1
cdr3_length: 13
clone_size: NA
j_call: TRBJ2-1
cdr3_aa: CSVASGGVDEQFF
cdr3_nt: TGCAGCGTTGCTAGCGGGGGCGTCGATGAGCAGTTCTTC

d_call: TRBD2
v_call: TRBV7-3
cdr3_length: 15
clone_size: few
j_call: TRBJ2-3
cdr3_aa: CASTPGTSGKDTQYF
cdr3_nt: TGTGCCAGCACTCCTGGGACTAGCGGAAAAGATACGCAGTATTTT

d_call: TRBD2
v_call: TRBV12-3/TRBV12-4
cdr3_length: 18
clone_size: many
j_call: TRBJ2-1
cdr3_aa: CASSPPSGAGGPGNEQFF
cdr3_nt: TGTGCCAGCAGTCCCCCGTCGGGGGCGGGGGGGCCAGGCAATGAGCAGTTCTTC

d_call: NA
v_call: TRBV20-1
cdr3_length: 13
clone_size: few
j_call: TRBJ2-5
cdr3_aa: CSLGVYHQETQYF
cdr3_nt: TGCAGCCTGGGGGTGTACCACCAAGAGACCCAGTACTTC

d_call: NA
v_call: TRBV7-8
cdr3_length: 16
clone_size: many
j_call: TRBJ1-6
cdr3_aa: CASSQQGTTNNSPLHF
cdr3_nt: TGTGCCAGCAGCCAACAGGGCACGACGAATAATTCACCCCTCCACTTT

d_call: TRBD2
v_call: TRBV2
cdr3_length: 16
clone_size: few
j_call: TRBJ2-7
cdr3_aa: CASSSLPSSGGYEQYF
cdr3_nt: TGTGCCAGCAGCAGCCTACCCTCTAGCGGGGGCTACGAGCAGTACTTC

d_call: NA
v_call: TRBV6-1
cdr3_length: 11
clone_size: NA
j_call: TRBJ1-2
cdr3_aa: CTSSVLFGYTF
cdr3_nt: TGTACCAGCAGTGTACTCTTCGGCTACACCTTC

d_call: NA
v_call: TRBV3-1
cdr3_length: 16
clone_size: once
j_call: TRBJ2-1
cdr3_aa: CASSQGRQDSYNEQFF
cdr3_nt: TGTGCCAGCAGCCAAGGGCGGCAAGACTCCTACAATGAGCAGTTCTTC

d_call: NA
v_call: TRBV5-1
cdr3_length: 14
clone_size: NA
j_call: TRBJ1-5
cdr3_aa: CASSPETGRQPQHF
cdr3_nt: TGCGCCAGCAGCCCCGAGACAGGACGTCAGCCCCAGCATTTT

d_call: TRBD1
v_call: TRBV7-6
cdr3_length: 15
clone_size: NA
j_call: TRBJ2-3
cdr3_aa: CASSHAGTGSDTQYF
cdr3_nt: TGTGCCAGCAGCCACGCCGGGACAGGGTCAGATACGCAGTATTTT

d_call: NA
v_call: TRBV6-5
cdr3_length: 18
clone_size: few
j_call: TRBJ2-7
cdr3_aa: CASSYFPQGFFSSYEQYF
cdr3_nt: TGTGCCAGCAGTTATTTCCCTCAGGGGTTCTTCAGCTCCTACGAGCAGTACTTC

d_call: TRBD2
v_call: TRBV20-1
cdr3_length: 13
clone_size: few
j_call: TRBJ2-2
cdr3_aa: CSAGGGMAGELFF
cdr3_nt: TGCAGTGCCGGGGGAGGGATGGCCGGGGAGCTGTTTTTT

d_call: NA
v_call: TRBV5-6
cdr3_length: 15
clone_size: NA
j_call: TRBJ2-7
cdr3_aa: CASSSIPLDSYEQYF
cdr3_nt: TGTGCCAGCAGCTCCATACCCCTGGACAGTTACGAGCAGTACTTC

d_call: NA
v_call: TRBV7-2
cdr3_length: 14
clone_size: few
j_call: TRBJ2-3
cdr3_aa: CASSYRDTTDTQYF
cdr3_nt: TGTGCCAGCAGCTACCGGGACACCACAGATACGCAGTATTTT

d_call: TRBD2
v_call: TRBV2
cdr3_length: 17
clone_size: NA
j_call: TRBJ2-5
cdr3_aa: CATEILTSGGIQETQYF
cdr3_nt: TGTGCCACTGAGATACTGACTAGCGGGGGAATCCAAGAGACCCAGTACTTC

d_call: TRBD1
v_call: TRBV9
cdr3_length: 15
clone_size: NA
j_call: TRBJ1-4
cdr3_aa: CASSETGGDGEKLFF
cdr3_nt: TGTGCCAGCAGCGAAACAGGGGGCGACGGTGAAAAACTGTTTTTT

d_call: NA
v_call: TRBV19
cdr3_length: 16
clone_size: NA
j_call: TRBJ1-2
cdr3_aa: CATAERGSLPIYGYTF
cdr3_nt: TGTGCCACCGCCGAGCGAGGGAGTCTCCCCATCTATGGCTACACCTTC

d_call: NA
v_call: TRBV6-1
cdr3_length: 14
clone_size: few
j_call: TRBJ2-1
cdr3_aa: CASSLPLRDNEQFF
cdr3_nt: TGTGCCAGCAGTCTCCCTCTCAGGGACAATGAGCAGTTCTTC

d_call: TRBD1
v_call: TRBV14
cdr3_length: 19
clone_size: few
j_call: TRBJ2-1
cdr3_aa: CASSQQDRGRAMTGNEQFF
cdr3_nt: TGTGCCAGCAGCCAACAGGACAGGGGGCGAGCAATGACCGGGAATGAGCAGTTCTTC

d_call: NA
v_call: TRBV2
cdr3_length: 13
clone_size: NA
j_call: TRBJ1-2
cdr3_aa: CAPGRGRERGYTF
cdr3_nt: TGTGCCCCCGGTAGGGGCCGGGAACGGGGCTACACCTTC

d_call: NA
v_call: TRBV27
cdr3_length: 12
clone_size: NA
j_call: TRBJ1-6
cdr3_aa: CASSYPLGPLHF
cdr3_nt: TGTGCCAGCAGTTACCCCTTGGGACCCCTCCACTTT

d_call: TRBD1
v_call: TRBV27
cdr3_length: 15
clone_size: NA
j_call: TRBJ1-5
cdr3_aa: CASSLSSGGPQPQHF
cdr3_nt: TGTGCCAGCAGTTTATCGTCAGGGGGCCCTCAGCCCCAGCATTTT

d_call: TRBD1
v_call: TRBV7-2
cdr3_length: 16
clone_size: few
j_call: TRBJ1-1
cdr3_aa: CASSLMTGILNTEAFF
cdr3_nt: TGTGCCAGCAGCTTAATGACAGGGATCCTGAACACTGAAGCTTTCTTT

d_call: TRBD1
v_call: TRBV7-9
cdr3_length: 15
clone_size: NA
j_call: TRBJ1-1
cdr3_aa: CASSLAQGAGTEAFF
cdr3_nt: TGTGCCAGCAGCTTAGCCCAGGGGGCCGGCACTGAAGCTTTCTTT

d_call: NA
v_call: TRBV7-6
cdr3_length: 15
clone_size: NA
j_call: TRBJ2-3
cdr3_aa: CASSYEDRDTDTQYF
cdr3_nt: TGTGCCAGCAGCTACGAGGACAGAGACACAGATACGCAGTATTTT

d_call: TRBD2
v_call: TRBV4-1
cdr3_length: 20
clone_size: NA
j_call: TRBJ2-4
cdr3_aa: CASSQATSGGGYLAKNIQYF
cdr3_nt: TGCGCCAGCAGCCAAGCAACTAGCGGGGGGGGCTACCTAGCCAAAAACATTCAGTACTTC

d_call: NA
v_call: TRBV6-2/TRBV6-3
cdr3_length: 22
clone_size: NA
j_call: TRBJ2-3
cdr3_aa: CASSYSADVSSRLGDPTDTQYF
cdr3_nt: TGTGCCAGCAGTTACTCGGCGGACGTGTCGAGTCGATTAGGGGACCCCACAGATACGCAGTATTTT

d_call: NA
v_call: TRBV2
cdr3_length: 12
clone_size: NA
j_call: TRBJ1-1
cdr3_aa: CASTEGDTEAFF
cdr3_nt: TGTGCCAGCACCGAAGGAGACACTGAAGCTTTCTTT

d_call: NA
v_call: TRBV7-2
cdr3_length: 16
clone_size: many
j_call: TRBJ2-1
cdr3_aa: CASSLLPGVLYNEQFF
cdr3_nt: TGTGCCAGCAGCTTACTTCCGGGGGTCCTCTACAATGAGCAGTTCTTC

d_call: NA
v_call: TRBV7-6
cdr3_length: 15
clone_size: few
j_call: TRBJ2-7
cdr3_aa: CASSLTQGGSYEQYF
cdr3_nt: TGTGCCAGCAGCTTAACGCAGGGGGGATCCTACGAGCAGTACTTC

d_call: NA
v_call: TRBV20-1
cdr3_length: 14
clone_size: NA
j_call: TRBJ1-2
cdr3_aa: CSAPTETRNYGYTF
cdr3_nt: TGCAGTGCTCCCACGGAAACTCGTAACTATGGCTACACCTTC

d_call: NA
v_call: TRBV29-1
cdr3_length: 13
clone_size: NA
j_call: TRBJ2-5
cdr3_aa: CSVPDGSQETQYF
cdr3_nt: TGCAGCGTGCCTGACGGATCCCAAGAGACCCAGTACTTC

d_call: NA
v_call: TRBV7-6
cdr3_length: 14
clone_size: few
j_call: TRBJ2-7
cdr3_aa: CASSLFGADYEQYF
cdr3_nt: TGTGCCAGCAGCTTATTTGGGGCAGACTACGAGCAGTACTTC

d_call: TRBD1
v_call: TRBV6-6
cdr3_length: 17
clone_size: NA
j_call: TRBJ1-2
cdr3_aa: CASSDYPRTGSIYGYTF
cdr3_nt: TGTGCCAGCAGTGACTATCCCCGGACAGGGTCGATCTATGGCTACACCTTC

d_call: NA
v_call: TRBV7-6
cdr3_length: 16
clone_size: NA
j_call: TRBJ1-5
cdr3_aa: CASRYPGRKGNQPQHF
cdr3_nt: TGTGCCAGCAGGTATCCAGGGAGGAAGGGCAATCAGCCCCAGCATTTT

d_call: TRBD1
v_call: TRBV7-9
cdr3_length: 13
clone_size: NA
j_call: TRBJ1-5
cdr3_aa: CASSPTGSQTQHF
cdr3_nt: TGTGCCAGCAGCCCGACAGGGTCCCAAACCCAGCATTTT

d_call: NA
v_call: TRBV6-5
cdr3_length: 16
clone_size: few
j_call: TRBJ2-7
cdr3_aa: CASSYGSSILSYEQYF
cdr3_nt: TGTGCCAGCAGTTACGGCTCCTCAATACTCTCCTACGAGCAGTACTTC

d_call: NA
v_call: TRBV7-9
cdr3_length: 17
clone_size: many
j_call: TRBJ2-2
cdr3_aa: CASSENRQWRNTGELFF
cdr3_nt: TGTGCCAGCAGTGAGAATCGACAGTGGAGGAACACCGGGGAGCTGTTTTTT

d_call: NA
v_call: TRBV7-9
cdr3_length: 15
clone_size: few
j_call: TRBJ2-1
cdr3_aa: CASSLTAVPRGEQFF
cdr3_nt: TGTGCCAGCAGCCTAACGGCGGTCCCACGGGGTGAGCAGTTCTTC